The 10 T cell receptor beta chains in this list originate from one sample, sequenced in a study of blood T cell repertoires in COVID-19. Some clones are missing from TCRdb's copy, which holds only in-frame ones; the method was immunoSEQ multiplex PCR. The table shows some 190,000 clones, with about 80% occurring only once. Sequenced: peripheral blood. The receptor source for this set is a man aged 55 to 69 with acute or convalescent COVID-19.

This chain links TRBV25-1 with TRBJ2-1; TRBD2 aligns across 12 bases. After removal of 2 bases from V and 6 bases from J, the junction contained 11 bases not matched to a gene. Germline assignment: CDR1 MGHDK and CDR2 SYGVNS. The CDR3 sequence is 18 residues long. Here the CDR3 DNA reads TGTGCCAGCAGTGAACCTAGCGGGAGGGAAACCTGGGTCAATGAGCAGTTCTTC. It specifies CASSEPSGRETWVNEQFF.

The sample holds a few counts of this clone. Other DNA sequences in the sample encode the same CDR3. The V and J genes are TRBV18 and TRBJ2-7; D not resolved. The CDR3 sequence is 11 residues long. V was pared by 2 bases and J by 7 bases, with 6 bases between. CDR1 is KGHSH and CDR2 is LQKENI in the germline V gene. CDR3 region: CASSPGREQYF. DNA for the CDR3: TGTGCCAGCTCACCAGGTCGGGAGCAGTACTTC.

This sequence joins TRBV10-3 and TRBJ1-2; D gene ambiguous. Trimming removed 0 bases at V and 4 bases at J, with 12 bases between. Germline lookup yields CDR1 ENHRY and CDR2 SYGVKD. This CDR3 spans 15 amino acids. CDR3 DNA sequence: TGTGCCATCAGTGAGTCGACGGTCCGGAGCTATGGCTACACCTTC. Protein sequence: CAISESTVRSYGYTF.

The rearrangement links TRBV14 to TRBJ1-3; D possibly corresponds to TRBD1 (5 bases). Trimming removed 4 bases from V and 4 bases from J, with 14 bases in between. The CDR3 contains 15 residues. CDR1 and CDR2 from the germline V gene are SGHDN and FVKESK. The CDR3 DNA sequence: TGTGCCAGCAGCCGGGGCCTTACCCTGGGAAACACCATATATTTT. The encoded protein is CASSRGLTLGNTIYF.

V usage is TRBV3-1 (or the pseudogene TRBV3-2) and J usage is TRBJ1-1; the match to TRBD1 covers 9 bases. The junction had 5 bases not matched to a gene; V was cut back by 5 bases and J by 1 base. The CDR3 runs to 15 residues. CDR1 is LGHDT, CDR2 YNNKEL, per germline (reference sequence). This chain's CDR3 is CASSGTGIGNTEAFF. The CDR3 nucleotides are TGTGCCAGCAGCGGGACAGGGATTGGGAACACTGAAGCTTTCTTT.

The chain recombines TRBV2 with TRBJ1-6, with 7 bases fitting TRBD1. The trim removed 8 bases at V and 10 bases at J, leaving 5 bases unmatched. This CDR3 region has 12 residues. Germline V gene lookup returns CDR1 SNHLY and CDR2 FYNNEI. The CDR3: CASRDRLSPLHF. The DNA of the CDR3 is TGTGCCAGCCGGGACAGATTATCACCCCTCCACTTT.

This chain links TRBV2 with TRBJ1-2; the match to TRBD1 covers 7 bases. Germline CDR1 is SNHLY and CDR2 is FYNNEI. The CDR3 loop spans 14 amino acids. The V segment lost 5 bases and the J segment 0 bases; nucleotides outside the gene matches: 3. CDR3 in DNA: TGTGCCAGCAGTCCGGGACAGACTAACTATGGCTACACCTTC. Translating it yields CASSPGQTNYGYTF.

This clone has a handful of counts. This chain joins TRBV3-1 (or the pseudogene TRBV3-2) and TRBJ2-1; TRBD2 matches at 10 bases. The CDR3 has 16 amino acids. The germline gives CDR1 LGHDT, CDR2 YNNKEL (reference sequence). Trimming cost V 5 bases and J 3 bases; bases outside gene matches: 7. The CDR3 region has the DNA TGTGCCAGCAGCGGTCTAGCGGGAGCCCACTACAATGAGCAGTTCTTC. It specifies CASSGLAGAHYNEQFF.

The DNA of the CDR3 is TGTGCCAGCAGCGTCCTCCCGGGACAGGGGGAATATGAGCAGTACTTC. Its protein is CASSVLPGQGEYEQYF. V is TRBV2 and J is TRBJ2-7; TRBD1 agrees at 11 bases. Trimming at V came to 6 bases and at J to 7 bases, leaving 14 bases not matched to a gene. The germline CDR1 and CDR2 sequences are SNHLY and FYNNEI. The CDR3 is made up of 16 amino acids.

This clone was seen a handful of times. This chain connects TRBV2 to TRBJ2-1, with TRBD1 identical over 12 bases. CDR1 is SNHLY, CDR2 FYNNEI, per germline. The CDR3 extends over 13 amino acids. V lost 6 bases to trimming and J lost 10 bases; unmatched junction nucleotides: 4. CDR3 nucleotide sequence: TGTGCCAGCAGCACCGGGACAGGGGGCGAGCAGTTCTTC. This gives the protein CASSTGTGGEQFF. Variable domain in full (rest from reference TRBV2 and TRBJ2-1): EPEVTQTPSHQVTQMGQEVILRCVPISNHLYFYWYRQILGQKVEFLVSFYNNEISEKSEIFDDQFSVERPDGSNFTLKIRSTKLEDSAMYFCASSTGTGGEQFFGPGTRLTVL.